The 19 T cell receptor beta chains listed next were all sequenced from one sample in a study of blood T cell repertoires in COVID-19. TCRdb's table, derived via immunoSEQ multiplex PCR, lists solely in-frame clones and lacks some. The sample includes roughly 230,000 clones, around 83% of them seen just once. The sample consisted of peripheral blood. The receptor set was obtained from a man aged 40-49 years with active or convalescent COVID-19.

Here the CDR3 reads CASSLDGGLAGGPKTQYF. In nucleotides, the CDR3 is TGTGCCAGCAGCTTAGATGGGGGACTAGCGGGAGGGCCAAAGACCCAGTACTTC. The chain has TRBV11-3 and TRBJ2-5, with 16 nucleotides matching TRBD2. Germline-derived CDR1 and CDR2 are SGHNT and YENEEA. CDR3 length: 18 residues. After removal of 0 bases from V and 6 bases from J, the junction contained 7 bases not matched to a gene.

The V gene is TRBV7-8, the J gene TRBJ2-3, with 10 bases matching TRBD2. Germline CDR1 and CDR2: SGHVS and FQNEAQ. Trimming at V came to 1 base and at J to 4 bases, leaving 5 bases not matched to a gene. The CDR3 extends over 16 amino acids. The CDR3 loop is CASSLVLAGVPDTQYF. DNA of the CDR3: TGTGCCAGCAGCTTAGTCCTAGCGGGAGTTCCAGATACGCAGTATTTT.

This chain's CDR3 is CASSLGYPLVTQYF. As DNA, the CDR3 is TGTGCCAGCAGCTTGGGCTATCCTCTCGTTACGCAGTATTTT. The chain has TRBV11-3 and TRBJ2-3; no definite D call. CDR3 length equals 14 residues. V was shortened by 3 bases and J by 8 bases, with 15 bases between the two germline ends. Germline V gene sequence: CDR1 SGHNT, CDR2 YENEEA.

The chain is built from TRBV3-1 (or the pseudogene TRBV3-2) and TRBJ2-2; no clear D. This CDR3 has 15 amino acids. V was pared by 4 bases and J by 8 bases, with 17 bases between. From germline, CDR1 is LGHDT and CDR2 YNNKEL (reference sequence). CDR3 nucleotide sequence: TGTGCCAGCAGCCCTTCTGAGGTGGCGAGGGGGGAGCTGTTTTTT. Translated: CASSPSEVARGELFF.

The CDR3 region has the DNA TGTGCCTGGAGTGAAGGACAGGTTTATAGCAATGAGCAGTTCTTC. This translates into CAWSEGQVYSNEQFF. The V call is TRBV30, the J call TRBJ2-1, with 7 bases matching TRBD1. CDR1 is GTSNPN and CDR2 is SVGIG in the germline V gene (reference sequence). The CDR3 consists of 15 residues. V trimming: 1 base; J trimming: 6 bases; junction bases outside the gene matches: 9.

V and J are TRBV2 and TRBJ2-5, with a possible D match to TRBD1 (6 bases). The germline V gene encodes CDR1 SNHLY and CDR2 FYNNEI. The V end lost 6 bases, the J end lost 2 bases, and 13 bases lay between the germline ends. CDR3 length equals 14 residues. CDR3 DNA: TGTGCCAGCAGCCTGGACAGACCTCAAGAGACCCAGTACTTC. Translating it yields CASSLDRPQETQYF.

There are a few counts of this clone. Here the CDR3 DNA reads TGTGCCTGGAGTGTAGGTGCCGGAGGGTATGAAAAACTGTTTTTT. It codes for CAWSVGAGGYEKLFF. The genes are TRBV30 and TRBJ1-4; D gene ambiguous. The CDR3 spans 15 residues. The germline CDR1 and CDR2 sequences are GTSNPN and SVGIG (reference sequence). Trimming took 0 bases from V and 6 from J, leaving 14 bases between them.

The V and J genes are TRBV19 and TRBJ1-2; TRBD1 agrees at 7 bases. CDR3 length equals 15 residues. V gave up 3 bases and J gave up 4 bases; unmatched junction bases: 8. Germline V gene data show CDR1 as LNHDA and CDR2 as SQIVND (reference sequence). The CDR3 region has the DNA TGTGCCAGTAGTATTTACAGGGGAGGCGGCTATGGCTACACCTTC. Residues: CASSIYRGGGYGYTF. Full variable domain (missing parts from reference TRBV19 and TRBJ1-2): DGGITQSPKYLFRKEGQNVTLSCEQNLNHDAMYWYRQDPGQGLRLIYYSQIVNDFQKGDIAEGYSVSREKKESFPLTVTSAQKNPTAFYLCASSIYRGGGYGYTFGSGTRLTVV.

This clone was recorded only once. The chain has TRBV27 and TRBJ2-1; 8 positions agree with TRBD2. This CDR3 comprises 15 residues. V lost 2 bases and J lost 6; bases outside the gene matches: 6. Germline V lookup: CDR1 MNHEY, CDR2 SMNVEV (reference sequence). The CDR3 sequence is CASSLTSGFSNEQFF. Written as DNA, the CDR3 is TGTGCCAGCAGTTTAACTAGCGGTTTCAGCAATGAGCAGTTCTTC.

CDR3 sequence (DNA): TGTGCCAGCGTAACCACAGGGGGGTTCGCTGAAGCTTTCTTT. It encodes CASVTTGGFAEAFF. The gene calls are TRBV7-8 and TRBJ1-1, with 8 bases lining up with TRBD1. The J segment lost 6 bases and the V segment lost 8 bases, leaving 11 bases of the junction unmatched. CDR3 length equals 14 residues. The germline V gene encodes CDR1 SGHVS and CDR2 FQNEAQ.

The DNA for the CDR3 is TGTGCCAGCAGTGTAAACAGGGACGAGTACCAAGAGACCCAGTACTTC. Translated, it gives CASSVNRDEYQETQYF. The V call is TRBV6-1, the J call TRBJ2-5, with TRBD1 as a possible D gene (6 bases). The CDR3 sequence is 16 residues long. Germline loops: CDR1 MNHNS, CDR2 SASEGT. The ends were cut back, 4 bases at V and 0 bases at J, with 15 bases in the middle.

The chain recombines TRBV5-1 with TRBJ2-1; TRBD2 aligns across 11 bases. The V segment lost 7 bases and the J segment 5 bases; nucleotides outside the gene matches: 8. Germline-derived CDR1 and CDR2 are SGHRS and YFSETQ. The CDR3 runs to 15 residues. The CDR3 bases are TGCGCCAGCCGGATTACTAGCGGGAGACACAATGAGCAGTTCTTC. This translates into CASRITSGRHNEQFF. Full variable domain (outside the CDR3, taken from reference TRBV5-1 and TRBJ2-1): KAGVTQTPRYLIKTRGQQVTLSCSPISGHRSVSWYQQTPGQGLQFLFEYFSETQRNKGNFPGRFSGRQFSNSRSEMNVSTLELGDSALYLCASRITSGRHNEQFFGPGTRLTVL.

The rearrangement joins TRBV11-2 to TRBJ1-2; 11 bases are shared with TRBD1. The CDR3 has 15 residues. Losses at the gene ends were 5 bases for V and 8 bases for J; bases not matched to a gene: 10. Germline V gene sequence: CDR1 SGHAT, CDR2 FQNNGV. CDR3 DNA: TGTGCCAGCAGCCCAACCCTGGGACAGGGGGGCGGCTACACCTTC. This gives the protein CASSPTLGQGGGYTF.

This rearrangement joins TRBV7-9 to TRBJ1-1, with 7 nucleotides matching TRBD1. The V gene's germline CDR1 is SEHNR and CDR2 FQNEAQ (reference sequence). The CDR3 contains 14 residues. V lost 5 bases and J lost 3; bases outside the gene matches: 6. CDR3 bases: TGTGCCAGCAGCGGAACTCAGGGGGACACTGAAGCTTTCTTT. Translated: CASSGTQGDTEAFF.

The count of this clone is one. The chain combines TRBV2 with TRBJ1-5; TRBD1 might be the D (5 bases). CDR3 length: 13 amino acids. Germline V gives CDR1 SNHLY, CDR2 FYNNEI. The V gene lost 4 bases and the J gene lost 7 bases, with 11 bases spanning the gap. In DNA form, the CDR3 reads TGTGCCAGCAGTGTGGGGCGGCAACAGCCCCAGCATTTT. Translation gives CASSVGRQQPQHF.

The gene calls are TRBV7-8 and TRBJ2-7, with 11 nucleotides matching TRBD2. CDR3 length: 15 amino acids. Germline trimming cut 6 bases from V and 3 bases from J; bases unmatched to any gene: 7. The germline V gene encodes CDR1 SGHVS and CDR2 FQNEAQ. CDR3 residues: CASSFEGLADYEQYF. DNA for the CDR3: TGTGCCAGCAGTTTCGAGGGACTAGCGGACTACGAGCAGTACTTC.

V is TRBV5-1 and J is TRBJ2-7, with 7 bases that match TRBD2. The CDR3 totals 14 residues. From germline, CDR1 is SGHRS and CDR2 YFSETQ. With V trimmed by 5 bases and J by 4 bases, 9 bases remained unmatched. The CDR3 DNA reads TGCGCCAGCAGATTTGTTGGGGAGGGTTACGAGCAGTACTTC. Protein product: CASRFVGEGYEQYF.

This clone was detected once. The chain has TRBV6-2 or TRBV6-3 and TRBJ1-2; D is undetermined. Germline-derived CDR1 and CDR2 are MNHEY and SVGEGT. Trimming left V 2 bases short and J 5 bases short, with 9 bases between. The CDR3 is 13 residues long. The CDR3 protein is CASSYEVTYGYTF. CDR3 bases: TGTGCCAGCAGTTACGAAGTTACTTATGGCTACACCTTC.

J is TRBJ1-6 and V is TRBV4-1, with 8 bases aligning to TRBD1. CDR1 is MGHRA and CDR2 is YSYEKL in the germline V gene. There are 16 residues in the CDR3. The trim removed 4 bases at V and 10 bases at J, leaving 12 bases unmatched. CDR3 sequence: CASSPSGQGGWSPLHF. In DNA, the CDR3 is TGCGCCAGCAGCCCGAGCGGACAGGGTGGTTGGTCACCCCTCCACTTT.